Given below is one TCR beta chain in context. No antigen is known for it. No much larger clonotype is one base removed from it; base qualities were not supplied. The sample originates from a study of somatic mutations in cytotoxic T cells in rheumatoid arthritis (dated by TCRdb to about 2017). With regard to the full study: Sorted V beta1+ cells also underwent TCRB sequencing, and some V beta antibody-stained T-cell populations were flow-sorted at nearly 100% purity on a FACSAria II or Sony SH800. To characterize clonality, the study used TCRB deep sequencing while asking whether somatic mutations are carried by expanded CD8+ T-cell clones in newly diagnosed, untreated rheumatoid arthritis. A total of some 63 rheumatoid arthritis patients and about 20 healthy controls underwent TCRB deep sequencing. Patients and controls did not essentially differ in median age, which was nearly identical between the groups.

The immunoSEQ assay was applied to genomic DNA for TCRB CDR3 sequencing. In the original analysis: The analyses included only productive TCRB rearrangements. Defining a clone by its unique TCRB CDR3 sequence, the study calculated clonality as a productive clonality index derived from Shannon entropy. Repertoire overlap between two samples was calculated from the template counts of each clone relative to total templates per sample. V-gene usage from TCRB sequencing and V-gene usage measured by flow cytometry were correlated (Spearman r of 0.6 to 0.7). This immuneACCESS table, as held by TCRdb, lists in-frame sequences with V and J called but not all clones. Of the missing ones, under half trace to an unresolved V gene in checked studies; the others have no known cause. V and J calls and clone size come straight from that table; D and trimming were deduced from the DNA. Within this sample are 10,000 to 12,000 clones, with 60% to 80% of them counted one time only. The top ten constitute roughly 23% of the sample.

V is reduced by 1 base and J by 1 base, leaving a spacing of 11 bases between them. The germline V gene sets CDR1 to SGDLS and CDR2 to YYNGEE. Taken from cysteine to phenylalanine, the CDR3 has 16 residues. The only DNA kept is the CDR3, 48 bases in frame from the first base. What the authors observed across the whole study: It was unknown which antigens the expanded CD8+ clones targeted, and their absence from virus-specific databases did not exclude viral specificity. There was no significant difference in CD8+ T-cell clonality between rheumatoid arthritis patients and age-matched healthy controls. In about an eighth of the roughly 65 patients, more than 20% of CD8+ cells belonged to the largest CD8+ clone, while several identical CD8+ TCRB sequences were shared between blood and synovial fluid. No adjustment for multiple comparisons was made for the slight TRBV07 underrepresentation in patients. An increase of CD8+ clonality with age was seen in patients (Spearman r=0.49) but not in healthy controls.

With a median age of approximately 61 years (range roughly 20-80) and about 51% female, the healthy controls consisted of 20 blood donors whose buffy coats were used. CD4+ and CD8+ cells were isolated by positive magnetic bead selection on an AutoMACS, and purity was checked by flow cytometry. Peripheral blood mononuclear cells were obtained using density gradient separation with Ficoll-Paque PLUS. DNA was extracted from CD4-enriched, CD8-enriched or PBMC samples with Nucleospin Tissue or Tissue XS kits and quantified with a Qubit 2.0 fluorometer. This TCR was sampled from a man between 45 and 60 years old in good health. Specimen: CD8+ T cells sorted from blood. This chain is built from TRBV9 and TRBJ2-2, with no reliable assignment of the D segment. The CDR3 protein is CASSVQVSGNTGELFF. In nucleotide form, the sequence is TGTGCCAGCAGCGTACAGGTGTCTGGGAACACCGGGGAGCTGTTTTTT.